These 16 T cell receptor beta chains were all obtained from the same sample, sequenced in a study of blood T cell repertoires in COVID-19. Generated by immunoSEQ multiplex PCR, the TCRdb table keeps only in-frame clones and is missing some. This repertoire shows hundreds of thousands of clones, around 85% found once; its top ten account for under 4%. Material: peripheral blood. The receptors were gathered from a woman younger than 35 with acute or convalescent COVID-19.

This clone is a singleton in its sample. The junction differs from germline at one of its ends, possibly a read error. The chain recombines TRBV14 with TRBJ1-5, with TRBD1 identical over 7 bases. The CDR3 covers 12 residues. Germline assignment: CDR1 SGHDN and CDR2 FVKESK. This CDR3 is CASSQDDRVLDF. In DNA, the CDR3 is TGTGCCAGCAGCCAAGATGACAGGGTGCTGGATTTT.

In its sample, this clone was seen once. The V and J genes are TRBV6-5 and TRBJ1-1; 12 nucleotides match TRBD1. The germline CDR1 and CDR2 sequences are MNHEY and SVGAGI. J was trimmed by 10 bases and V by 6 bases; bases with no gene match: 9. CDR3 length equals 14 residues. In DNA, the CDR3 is TGTGCCAGCAGAAACCGGGACAGGGGGCTAAGAGCTTTCTTT. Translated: CASRNRDRGLRAFF.

The CDR3 protein is CASSPAGTGTYEQYF. The CDR3 DNA reads as TGTGCCAGCAGCCCGGCCGGGACAGGGACCTACGAGCAGTACTTC. The rearrangement uses TRBV11-1 and TRBJ2-7, with 9 bases identical to TRBD1. J gave up 2 bases and V 5 bases, and 7 bases lay outside the gene matches. The CDR3 is 15 residues long. The V gene's germline CDR1 is SGHAT and CDR2 FQDESV (reference sequence). The full variable domain, its missing parts supplied by reference TRBV11-1 and TRBJ2-7, is EAEVAQSPRYKITEKSQAVAFWCDPISGHATLYWYRQILGQGPELLVQFQDESVVDDSQLPKDRFSAERLKGVDSTLKIQPAELGDSAMYLCASSPAGTGTYEQYFGPGTRLTVT.

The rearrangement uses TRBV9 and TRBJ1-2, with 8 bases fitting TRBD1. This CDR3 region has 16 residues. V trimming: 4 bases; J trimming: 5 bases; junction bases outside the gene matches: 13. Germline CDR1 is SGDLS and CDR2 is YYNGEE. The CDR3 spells CASSRPSGQDLYGYTF. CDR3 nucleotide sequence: TGTGCCAGCAGCCGCCCCTCGGGACAGGATTTATATGGCTACACCTTC.

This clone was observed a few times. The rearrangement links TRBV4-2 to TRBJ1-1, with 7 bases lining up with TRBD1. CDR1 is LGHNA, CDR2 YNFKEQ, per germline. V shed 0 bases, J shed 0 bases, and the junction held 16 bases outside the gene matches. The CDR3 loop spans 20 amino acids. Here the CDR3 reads CASSQDISLVTGTVNTEAFF. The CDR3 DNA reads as TGTGCCAGCAGCCAAGATATCTCCCTGGTCACGGGGACAGTGAACACTGAAGCTTTCTTT.

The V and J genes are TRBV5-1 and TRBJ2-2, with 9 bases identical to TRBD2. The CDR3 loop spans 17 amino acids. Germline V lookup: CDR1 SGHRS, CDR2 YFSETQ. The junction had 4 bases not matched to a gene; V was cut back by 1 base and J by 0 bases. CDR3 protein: CASSLSSGGPNTGELFF. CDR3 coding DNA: TGCGCCAGCAGCTTGAGTAGCGGGGGACCGAACACCGGGGAGCTGTTTTTT.

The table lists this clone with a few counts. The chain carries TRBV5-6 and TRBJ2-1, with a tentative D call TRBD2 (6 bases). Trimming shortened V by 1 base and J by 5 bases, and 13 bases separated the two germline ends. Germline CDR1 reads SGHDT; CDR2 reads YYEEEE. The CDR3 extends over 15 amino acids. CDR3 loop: CASSLQPGLDNEQFF. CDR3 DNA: TGTGCCAGCAGCTTGCAGCCGGGACTGGACAATGAGCAGTTCTTC.

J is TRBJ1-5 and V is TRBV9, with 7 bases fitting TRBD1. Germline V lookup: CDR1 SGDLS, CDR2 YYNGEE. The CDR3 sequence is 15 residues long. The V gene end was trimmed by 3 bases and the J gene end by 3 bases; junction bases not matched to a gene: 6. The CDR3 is CASSENRGLNQPQHF. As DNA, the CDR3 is TGTGCCAGCAGCGAAAACAGGGGACTCAATCAGCCCCAGCATTTT.

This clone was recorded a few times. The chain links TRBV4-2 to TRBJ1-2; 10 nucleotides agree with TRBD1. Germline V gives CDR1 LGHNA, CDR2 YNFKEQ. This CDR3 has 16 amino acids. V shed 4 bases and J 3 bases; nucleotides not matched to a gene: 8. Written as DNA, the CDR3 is TGTGCCAGCAGCCTAATACGGACAGGGGGGGACTATGGCTACACCTTC. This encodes CASSLIRTGGDYGYTF.

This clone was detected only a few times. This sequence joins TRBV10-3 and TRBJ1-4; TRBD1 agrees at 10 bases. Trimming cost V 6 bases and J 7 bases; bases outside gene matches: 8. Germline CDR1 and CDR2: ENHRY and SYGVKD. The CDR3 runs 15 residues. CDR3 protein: CAISLTGGAGEKLFF. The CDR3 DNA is TGTGCCATCAGCTTGACAGGGGGCGCTGGTGAAAAACTGTTTTTT.

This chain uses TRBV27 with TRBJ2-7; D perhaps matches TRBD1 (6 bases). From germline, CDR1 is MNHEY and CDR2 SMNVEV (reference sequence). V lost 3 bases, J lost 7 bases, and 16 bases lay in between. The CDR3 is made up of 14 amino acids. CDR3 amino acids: CASSFLPQGQEQYF. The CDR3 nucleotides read TGTGCCAGCAGTTTTTTGCCCCAGGGGCAGGAGCAGTACTTC.

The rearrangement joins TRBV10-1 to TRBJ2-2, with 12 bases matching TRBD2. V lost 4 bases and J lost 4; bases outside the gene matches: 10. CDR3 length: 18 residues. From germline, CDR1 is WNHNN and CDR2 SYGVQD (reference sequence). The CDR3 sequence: CASSAGLAGSSGTGELFF. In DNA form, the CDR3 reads TGCGCCAGCAGTGCTGGACTAGCGGGATCCTCAGGCACCGGGGAGCTGTTTTTT.

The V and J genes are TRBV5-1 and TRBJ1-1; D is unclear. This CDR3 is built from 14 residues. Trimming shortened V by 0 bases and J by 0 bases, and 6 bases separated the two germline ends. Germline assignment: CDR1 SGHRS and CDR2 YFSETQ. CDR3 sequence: CASSLERMNTEAFF. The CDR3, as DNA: TGCGCCAGCAGCTTGGAGCGCATGAACACTGAAGCTTTCTTT.

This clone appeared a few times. In DNA form, the CDR3 reads TGTGCCACCAACCTAGGGGTAGACAATGAGCAGTTCTTC. Protein product: CATNLGVDNEQFF. The chain couples TRBV24-1 to TRBJ2-1, with a possible D match to TRBD1 (5 bases). From germline, CDR1 is KGHDR and CDR2 SFDVKD. This CDR3 has 13 residues. V was clipped by 8 bases and J by 5 bases, with 12 bases between them.

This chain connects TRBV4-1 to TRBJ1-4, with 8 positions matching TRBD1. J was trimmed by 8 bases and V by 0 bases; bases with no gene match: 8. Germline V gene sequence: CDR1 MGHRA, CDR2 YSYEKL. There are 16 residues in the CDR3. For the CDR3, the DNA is TGCGCCAGCAGCCAAGATCTACAGGGGGTGATAGAAAAACTGTTTTTT. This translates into CASSQDLQGVIEKLFF.

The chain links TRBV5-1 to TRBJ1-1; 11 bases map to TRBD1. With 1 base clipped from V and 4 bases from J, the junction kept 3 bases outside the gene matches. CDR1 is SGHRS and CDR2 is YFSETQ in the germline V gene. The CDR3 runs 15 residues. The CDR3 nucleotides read TGCGCCAGCAGCTTGTACGGGACAGGGGGCACTGAAGCTTTCTTT. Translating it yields CASSLYGTGGTEAFF.